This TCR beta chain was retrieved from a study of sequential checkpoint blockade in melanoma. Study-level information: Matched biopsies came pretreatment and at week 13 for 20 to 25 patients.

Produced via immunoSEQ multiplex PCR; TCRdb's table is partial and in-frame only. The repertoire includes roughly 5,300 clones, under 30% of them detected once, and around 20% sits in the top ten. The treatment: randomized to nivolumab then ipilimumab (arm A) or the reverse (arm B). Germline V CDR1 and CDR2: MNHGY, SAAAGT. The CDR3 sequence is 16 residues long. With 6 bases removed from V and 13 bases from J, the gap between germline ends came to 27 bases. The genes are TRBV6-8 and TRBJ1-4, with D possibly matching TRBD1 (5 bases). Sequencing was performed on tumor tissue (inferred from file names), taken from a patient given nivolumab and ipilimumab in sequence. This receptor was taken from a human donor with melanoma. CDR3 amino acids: CASSPGLGPLMNGLFF. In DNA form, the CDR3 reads TGTGCCAGCAGCCCAGGGTTGGGACCGTTGATGAATGGACTGTTTTTT.